This T cell receptor beta chain was sequenced during a study of cytotoxic CD8 clonotypes in ibrutinib-treated CLL. Concerning this clone: Its antigen is unknown.

TCRdb's copy holds only in-frame clones and misses some; the assay was immunoSEQ multiplex PCR. The sample lists some 200,000 clones, over 65% occurring once. Overall study findings and caveats: Clonality showed a rise at ibrutinib response that reversed toward baseline at progression. Baseline clonality was higher than in age-matched healthy donors and moved in step with circulating CD8+ T-cell counts.

The CDR3 contains 16 residues. V lost 6 bases to trimming and J lost 2 bases; unmatched junction nucleotides: 6. CDR1 is SEHNR and CDR2 is FQNEAQ in the germline V gene (reference sequence). V and J are TRBV7-9 and TRBJ2-3; 12 bases fit TRBD2. The receptor comes from a human donor with chronic lymphocytic leukemia. The sequencing used PBMCs, collected after 12 months of ibrutinib treatment. CDR3 loop: CASRRTSGISTDTQYF. The CDR3 nucleotides are TGTGCCAGCAGGCGGACTAGCGGGATTTCCACAGATACGCAGTATTTT.